Presented here are 8 T cell receptor beta chains from one specimen sequenced in a study of T cells in Graves' hyperthyroidism and ophthalmopathy. RNA transcripts served as the template for amplifying TCR beta CDR3 regions. HTBI primers were the set used in a first-round RT-PCR of the TCR CDR3. Each CDR3 protein gets one entry after TCRdb re-called the multiplex PCR reads with MiXCR. Among about 770,000 distinct CDR3 sequences listed, around 20% were seen once. Sequenced sample: blood. These receptors were obtained from a woman aged 45 to 65 with Graves' hyperthyroidism that later progressed to Graves' ophthalmopathy.

This clonotype was counted ten times or more. The chain joins TRBV7-9 to TRBJ2-1, with 8 bases lining up with TRBD2. The CDR3 loop spans 13 amino acids. With V trimmed by 3 bases and J by 8 bases, 3 bases remained unmatched. Germline V CDR1 and CDR2: SEHNR, FQNEAQ (reference sequence). CDR3 residues: CASSFSGEDEQFF. The CDR3 DNA reads as TGTGCCAGCAGCTTTAGCGGGGAGGATGAGCAGTTCTTC.

There are a few counts of this clonotype. The V call is TRBV12-3 or TRBV12-4, the J call TRBJ2-2; 8 bases agree with TRBD1. CDR3 size: 13 residues. Unmatched junction bases numbered 5, after V lost 7 bases and J lost 7 bases. The CDR3 reads CASNDRGGGELFF. The CDR3 nucleotides are TGTGCCAGCAACGACAGGGGAGGCGGGGAGCTGTTTTTT.

This clonotype was seen ten or more times. The CDR3 DNA is TGTGCCAGCAGCTTAGGGGGGAGTCTGAGCTCCTACAATGAGCAGTTCTTC. Its translation is CASSLGGSLSSYNEQFF. This rearrangement joins TRBV7-6 to TRBJ2-1; tentatively, D is TRBD1 or TRBD2 (5 bases each). The length of the CDR3 is 17 residues. Looked up from germline, CDR1 is SGHVS and CDR2 is FNYEAQ. The V and J ends lost 1 base and 0 bases respectively, with 13 bases between them.

This clonotype was found a few times. The chain uses TRBV12-3 or TRBV12-4 and TRBJ1-6; the D gene is possibly TRBD1 (6 bases). The CDR3 is 14 amino acids. Trimming stripped 5 bases from V and 16 bases from J, with 21 bases between. The CDR3 DNA reads TGTGCCAGCAGTCCGAGCCGACAGGCGCCTTCACTCCACTTT. Translated: CASSPSRQAPSLHF.

The chain carries TRBV7-2 and TRBJ2-1, with D tentatively TRBD1 (5 bases). The CDR3 has 18 amino acids. Germline lookup yields CDR1 SGHTA and CDR2 FQGNSA. The V gene lost 3 bases and the J gene lost 7 bases, with 25 bases spanning the gap. CDR3 loop: CASSFPLGTSKGLNEQFF. Here the CDR3 DNA reads TGTGCCAGCAGCTTCCCCCTGGGAACCTCGAAGGGGTTGAATGAGCAGTTCTTC.

This clonotype was recorded many times. J is TRBJ2-7 and V is TRBV5-1; D is ambiguous. V was cut by 0 bases and J by 3 bases, with 7 bases left in between. Germline assignment: CDR1 SGHRS and CDR2 YFSETQ. CDR3 size: 13 residues. CDR3 in amino acids: CASSLAVGYEQYF. CDR3 sequence (DNA): TGCGCCAGCAGCTTGGCCGTCGGCTACGAGCAGTACTTC.

This clonotype appeared many times. The CDR3 DNA reads TGTGCCAGCAGCAAGAAGATCTATCAGGACGGCACTGAAGCTTTCTTT. Amino acid sequence: CASSKKIYQDGTEAFF. The chain recombines TRBV7-3 with TRBJ1-1; no firm D call. The V gene's germline CDR1 is SGHTA and CDR2 FQGTGA. Trimming took off 5 bases at V and 4 bases at J, with 20 bases between the two ends. The CDR3 has 16 amino acids.

The chain's CDR3 is CASRPQEVGGFKNSPLHF. The CDR3, as DNA: TGTGCCAGCAGGCCCCAGGAGGTGGGGGGCTTTAAGAATTCACCCCTCCACTTT. The V call is TRBV5-6, the J call TRBJ1-6, with D possibly matching TRBD1 (6 bases). V was trimmed by 5 bases and J by 7 bases, leaving 25 bases between them. The CDR3 is 18 amino acids. Per the germline V gene, CDR1 is SGHDT and CDR2 is YYEEEE.